The clone carrying this T cell receptor beta chain was seen a few times. Authors' processing steps: The authors estimated nucleated cell counts from reference gene primer amplification. Data came from immunoSEQ multiplex PCR; TCRdb stores just in-frame clones and leaves some out. The V and J calls and the clone size are those of that table, but D and trimming were determined from the DNA. In the table there are around 100,000 clones, more than 80% of which are singletons. These data originate in a study of blood T cell repertoires in COVID-19. Study details: In each case, the material was cDNA or gDNA derived from T cells, B-cell-depleted T cells, or PBMCs.

Patients of the Seattle cohort, enrolled during active infection, were followed longitudinally. The source of this sequence is a woman aged 55-69 years with COVID-19, enrolled during active disease. Source material: peripheral blood.

The CDR3 region is CASKTGRNSPLHF. DNA of the CDR3: TGTGCCAGCAAGACAGGGAGGAATTCACCCCTCCACTTT. The rearrangement joins TRBV12-3 or TRBV12-4 to TRBJ1-6; 7 nucleotides agree with TRBD1. CDR3 length: 13 amino acids. Trimming cost V 7 bases and J 7 bases; bases outside gene matches: 4.